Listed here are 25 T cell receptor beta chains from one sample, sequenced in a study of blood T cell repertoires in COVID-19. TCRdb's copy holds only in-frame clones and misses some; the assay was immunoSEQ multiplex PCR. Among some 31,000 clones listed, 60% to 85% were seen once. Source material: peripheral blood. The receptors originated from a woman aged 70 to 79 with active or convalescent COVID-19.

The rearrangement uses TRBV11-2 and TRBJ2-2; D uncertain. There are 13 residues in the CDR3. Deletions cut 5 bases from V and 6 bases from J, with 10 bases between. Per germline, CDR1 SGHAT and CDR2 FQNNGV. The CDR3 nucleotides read TGTGCCAGCAGCAACCGCCCGGCCGGGGAGCTGTTTTTT. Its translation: CASSNRPAGELFF.

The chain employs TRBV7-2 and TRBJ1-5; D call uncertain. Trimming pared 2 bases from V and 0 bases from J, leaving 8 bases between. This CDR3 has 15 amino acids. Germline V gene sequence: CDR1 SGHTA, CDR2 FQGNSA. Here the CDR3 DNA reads TGTGCCAGCAGCTTATCTGGGCCTAGCAATCAGCCCCAGCATTTT. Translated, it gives CASSLSGPSNQPQHF.

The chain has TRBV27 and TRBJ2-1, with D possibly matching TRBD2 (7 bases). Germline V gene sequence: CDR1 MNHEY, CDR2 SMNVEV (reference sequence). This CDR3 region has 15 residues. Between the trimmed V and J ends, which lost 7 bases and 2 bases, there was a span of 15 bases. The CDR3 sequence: CASNLGGLPYNEQFF. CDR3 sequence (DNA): TGTGCCAGCAATCTCGGGGGGCTCCCCTACAATGAGCAGTTCTTC.

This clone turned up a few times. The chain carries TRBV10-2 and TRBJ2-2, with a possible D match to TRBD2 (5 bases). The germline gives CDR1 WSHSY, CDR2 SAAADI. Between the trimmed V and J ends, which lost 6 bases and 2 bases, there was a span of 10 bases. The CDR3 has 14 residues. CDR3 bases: TGCGCCAGCAGGGGCGGACTCAACACCGGGGAGCTGTTTTTT. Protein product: CASRGGLNTGELFF.

The DNA for the CDR3 is TGTGCCAGCAGCAACAGGGAAGAGACCCAGTACTTC. This translates into CASSNREETQYF. The chain carries TRBV21-1 and TRBJ2-5; TRBD1, as called in the table, went unchecked against the DNA. TRBV21-1 has pseudogene status. CDR3 size: 12 residues.

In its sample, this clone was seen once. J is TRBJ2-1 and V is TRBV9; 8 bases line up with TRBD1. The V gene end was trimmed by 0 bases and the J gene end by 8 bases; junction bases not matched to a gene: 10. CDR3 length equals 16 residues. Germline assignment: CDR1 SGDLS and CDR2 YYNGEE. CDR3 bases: TGTGCCAGCAGCGTAGGGTTTGCGACAGGGGTGGATGAGCAGTTCTTC. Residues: CASSVGFATGVDEQFF.

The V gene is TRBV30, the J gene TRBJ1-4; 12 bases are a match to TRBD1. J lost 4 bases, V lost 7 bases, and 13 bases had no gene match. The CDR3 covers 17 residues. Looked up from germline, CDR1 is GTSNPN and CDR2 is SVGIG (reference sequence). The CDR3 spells CAYRRDRGPGGNEKLFF. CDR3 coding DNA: TGTGCCTACCGCCGGGACAGGGGGCCCGGGGGTAATGAAAAACTGTTTTTT.

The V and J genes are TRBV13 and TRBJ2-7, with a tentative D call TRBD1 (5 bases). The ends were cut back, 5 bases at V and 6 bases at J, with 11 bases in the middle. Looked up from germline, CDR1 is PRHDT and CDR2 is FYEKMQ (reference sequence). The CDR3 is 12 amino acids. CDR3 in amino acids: CASSERGIEQYF. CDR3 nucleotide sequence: TGTGCCAGCAGCGAAAGGGGAATCGAGCAGTACTTC.

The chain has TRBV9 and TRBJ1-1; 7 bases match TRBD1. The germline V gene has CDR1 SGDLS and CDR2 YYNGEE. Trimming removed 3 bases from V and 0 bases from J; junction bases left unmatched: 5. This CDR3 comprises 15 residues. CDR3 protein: CASSGPGGMNTEAFF. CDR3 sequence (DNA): TGTGCCAGCAGCGGGCCAGGGGGTATGAACACTGAAGCTTTCTTT.

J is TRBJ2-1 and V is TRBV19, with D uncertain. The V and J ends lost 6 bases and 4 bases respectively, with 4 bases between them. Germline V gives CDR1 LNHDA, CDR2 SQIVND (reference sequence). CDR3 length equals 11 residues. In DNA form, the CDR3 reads TGTGCCAGTAGCATTTACAATGAGCAGTTCTTC. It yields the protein CASSIYNEQFF. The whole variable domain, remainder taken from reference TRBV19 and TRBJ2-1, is DGGITQSPKYLFRKEGQNVTLSCEQNLNHDAMYWYRQDPGQGLRLIYYSQIVNDFQKGDIAEGYSVSREKKESFPLTVTSAQKNPTAFYLCASSIYNEQFFGPGTRLTVL.

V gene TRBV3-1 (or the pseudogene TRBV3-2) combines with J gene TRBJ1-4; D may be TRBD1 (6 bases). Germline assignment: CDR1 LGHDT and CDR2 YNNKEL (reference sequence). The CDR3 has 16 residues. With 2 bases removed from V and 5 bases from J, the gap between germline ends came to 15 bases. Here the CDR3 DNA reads TGTGCCAGCAGCCAAAGGGGGGGGCAGGCGAATGAAAAACTGTTTTTT. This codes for CASSQRGGQANEKLFF.

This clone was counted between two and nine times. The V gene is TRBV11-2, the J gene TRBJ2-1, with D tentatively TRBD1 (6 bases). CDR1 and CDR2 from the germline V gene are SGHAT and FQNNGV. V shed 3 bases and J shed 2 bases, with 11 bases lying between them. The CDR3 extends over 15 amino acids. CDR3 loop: CASSFRGLAYNEQFF. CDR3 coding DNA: TGTGCCAGCAGCTTCAGGGGTCTGGCCTACAATGAGCAGTTCTTC.

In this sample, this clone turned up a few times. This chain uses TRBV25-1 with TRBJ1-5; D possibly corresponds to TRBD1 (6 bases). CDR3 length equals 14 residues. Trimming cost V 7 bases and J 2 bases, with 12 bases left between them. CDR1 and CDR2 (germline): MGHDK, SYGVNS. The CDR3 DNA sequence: TGTGCCAGCACGGGCGCAGGGGGCAATCAGCCCCAGCATTTT. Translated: CASTGAGGNQPQHF.

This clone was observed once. CDR3 nucleotides: TGTGCCAGCAGCTACAGGGCAGAGACCCAGTACTTC. Protein sequence: CASSYRAETQYF. The chain uses TRBV11-2 and TRBJ2-5, with D perhaps matching TRBD1 (6 bases). CDR1 and CDR2 (germline): SGHAT, FQNNGV. The V end lost 4 bases, the J end lost 4 bases, and 7 bases lay between the germline ends. The CDR3 spans 12 residues.

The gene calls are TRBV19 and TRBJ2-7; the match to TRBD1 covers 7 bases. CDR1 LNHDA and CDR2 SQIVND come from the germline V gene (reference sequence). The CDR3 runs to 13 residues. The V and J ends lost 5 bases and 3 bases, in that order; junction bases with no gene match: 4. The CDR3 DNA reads TGTGCCAGTAGTGCAAGGACAGGCTACGAGCAGTACTTC. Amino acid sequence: CASSARTGYEQYF.

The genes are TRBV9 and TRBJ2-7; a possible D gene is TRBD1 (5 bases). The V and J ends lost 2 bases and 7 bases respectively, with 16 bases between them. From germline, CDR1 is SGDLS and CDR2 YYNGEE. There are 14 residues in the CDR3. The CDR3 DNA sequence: TGTGCCAGCAGCGTGAGTGCAGGGTTCGGGGAGCAGTACTTC. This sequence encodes CASSVSAGFGEQYF.

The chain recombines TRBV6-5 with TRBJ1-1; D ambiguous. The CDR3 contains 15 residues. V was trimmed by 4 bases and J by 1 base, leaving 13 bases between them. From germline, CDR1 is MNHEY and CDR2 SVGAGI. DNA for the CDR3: TGTGCCAGCAGTTCCCGTCGAGGTAGGAACACTGAAGCTTTCTTT. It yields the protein CASSSRRGRNTEAFF.

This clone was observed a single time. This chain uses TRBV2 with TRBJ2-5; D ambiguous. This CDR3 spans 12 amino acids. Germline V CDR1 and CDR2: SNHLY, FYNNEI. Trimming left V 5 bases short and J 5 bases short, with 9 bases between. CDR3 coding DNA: TGTGCCAGCAGTTGGCCCGGGGAGACCCAGTACTTC. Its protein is CASSWPGETQYF.

CDR3 protein: CASSQGAGGYGYTF. Written as DNA, the CDR3 is TGTGCCAGCAGCCAGGGGGCAGGTGGCTATGGCTACACCTTC. This chain links TRBV5-5 with TRBJ1-2; 8 bases fit TRBD1. V gave up 4 bases and J gave up 4 bases; unmatched junction bases: 6. From germline, CDR1 is SGHKS and CDR2 YYEKEE (reference sequence). This CDR3 spans 14 amino acids.

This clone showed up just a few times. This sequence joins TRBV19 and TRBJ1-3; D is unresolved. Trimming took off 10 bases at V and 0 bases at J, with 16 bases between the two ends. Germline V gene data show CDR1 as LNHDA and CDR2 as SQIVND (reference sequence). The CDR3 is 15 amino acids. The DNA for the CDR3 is TGTGCCACCCTATCAATCCCGAGCTCTGGAAACACCATATATTTT. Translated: CATLSIPSSGNTIYF.

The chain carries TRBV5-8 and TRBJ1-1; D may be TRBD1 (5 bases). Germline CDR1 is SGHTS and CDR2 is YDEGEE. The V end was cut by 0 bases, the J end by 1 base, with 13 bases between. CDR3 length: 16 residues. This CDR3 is CASSLEGGAANTEAFF. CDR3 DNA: TGTGCCAGCAGCTTGGAGGGTGGGGCAGCGAACACTGAAGCTTTCTTT.

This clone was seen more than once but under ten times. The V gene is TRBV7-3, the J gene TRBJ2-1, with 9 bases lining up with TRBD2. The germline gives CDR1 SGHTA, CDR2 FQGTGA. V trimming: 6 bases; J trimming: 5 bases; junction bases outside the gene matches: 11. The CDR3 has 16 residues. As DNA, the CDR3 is TGTGCCAGCAGTTCGAAAGCGGGGGGATTCAACAATGAGCAGTTCTTC. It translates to CASSSKAGGFNNEQFF.

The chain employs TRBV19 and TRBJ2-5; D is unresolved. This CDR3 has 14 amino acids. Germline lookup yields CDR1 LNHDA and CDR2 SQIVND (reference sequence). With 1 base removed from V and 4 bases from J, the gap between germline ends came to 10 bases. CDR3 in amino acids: CASSIGAASETQYF. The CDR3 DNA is TGTGCCAGTAGTATAGGGGCCGCATCAGAGACCCAGTACTTC.

CDR3 region: CASSYSPPIQYNEQFF. The CDR3, as DNA: TGTGCCAGCAGTTACTCCCCCCCTATTCAATACAATGAGCAGTTCTTC. The chain uses TRBV6-5 and TRBJ2-1; no firm D call. CDR1 is MNHEY and CDR2 is SVGAGI in the germline V gene. V was cut by 0 bases and J by 4 bases, with 13 bases left in between. CDR3 length: 16 amino acids.

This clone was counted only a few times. CDR3 loop: CASSFLGQGRGADTQYF. The DNA for the CDR3 is TGTGCCAGCAGTTTCCTCGGACAGGGGAGGGGTGCAGATACGCAGTATTTT. The rearrangement links TRBV27 to TRBJ2-3; 9 nucleotides match TRBD1. The CDR3 sequence is 17 residues long. The germline gives CDR1 MNHEY, CDR2 SMNVEV (reference sequence). Germline trimming cut 3 bases from V and 4 bases from J; bases unmatched to any gene: 11.